Here is one TCR beta chain with its context. Its antigen remains unknown. The protocol was immunoSEQ multiplex PCR, while the TCRdb copy is restricted to in-frame clones and leaves out a portion. This sample yields approximately 89,000 clones, of which over 75% are seen a single time; less than 3.5% belongs to the top ten. These data come from a study of T cell responses to AZD1222 COVID-19 vaccine. The overall study: Pooling of second doses given at about 4 or about 12 weeks was done.

Study conclusions and caveats: White British donors predominated, females outnumbered males, and clonal diversity was possibly underestimated.

V was clipped by 5 bases and J by 4 bases; unmatched bases: 7. The CDR3 is 14 residues long. CDR1 and CDR2 (germline): MNHEY, SMNVEV (reference sequence). V gene TRBV27 combines with J gene TRBJ1-2; TRBD1 agrees at 7 bases. The source material was peripheral blood, sampled on day 0 of AZD1222 vaccination. The sequence was obtained from an adult in good health. In DNA, the CDR3 is TGTGCCAGCAGTCGACAGGGAGGGTCCTATGGCTACACCTTC. This codes for CASSRQGGSYGYTF.